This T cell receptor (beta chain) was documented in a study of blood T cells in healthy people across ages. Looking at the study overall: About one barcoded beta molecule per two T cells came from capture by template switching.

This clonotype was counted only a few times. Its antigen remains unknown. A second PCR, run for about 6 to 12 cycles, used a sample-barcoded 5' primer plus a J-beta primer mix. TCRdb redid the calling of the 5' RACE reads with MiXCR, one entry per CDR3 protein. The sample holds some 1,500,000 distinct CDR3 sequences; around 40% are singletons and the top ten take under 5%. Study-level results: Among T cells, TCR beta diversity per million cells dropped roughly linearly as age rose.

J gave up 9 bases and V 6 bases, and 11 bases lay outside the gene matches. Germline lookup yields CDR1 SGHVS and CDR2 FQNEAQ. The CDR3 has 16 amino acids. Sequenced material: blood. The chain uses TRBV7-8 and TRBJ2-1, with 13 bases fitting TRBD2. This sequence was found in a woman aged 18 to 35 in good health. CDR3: CASRRAGTSGVREQFF. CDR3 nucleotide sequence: TGTGCCAGCAGACGAGCCGGGACTAGCGGGGTACGTGAGCAGTTCTTC.